These 13 T cell receptor beta chains were sequenced from one sample in a study of CD8 T cells in Susac syndrome (dated by TCRdb to between 2019 and 2020). Library creation used the immunoSEQ multiplex PCR assay. RNA was extracted using the RNeasy kit, and about 0.45 to 1 ug of the RNA was reverse transcribed with random hexamers. TCRdb trimmed the raw reads at Q25, called clones with MiXCR and kept productive beta chains. Each entry is one CDR3 protein sequence, shown with its most common DNA and genes. For this sample the table gives a few hundred thousand distinct CDR3 sequences, of which roughly 96% were detected only once. The ten largest clones represent 0.095% of the sample. Sample: CD4+ T cells from PBMCs. These receptors all come from a human donor with multiple sclerosis.

The gene calls are TRBV20-1 and TRBJ2-5, with TRBD1 identical over 11 bases. The CDR3 is 11 amino acids. The germline V gene has CDR1 DFQATT and CDR2 SNEGSKA (reference sequence). Losses at the gene ends were 7 bases for V and 5 bases for J; bases not matched to a gene: 0. This chain's CDR3 is CSGDRGETQYF. The CDR3 DNA reads as TGCAGTGGGGACAGGGGGGAGACCCAGTACTTC.

This chain connects TRBV28 to TRBJ2-1, with D unclear. Germline loops: CDR1 MDHEN, CDR2 SYDVKM. Trimming stripped 5 bases from V and 3 bases from J, with 8 bases between. The CDR3 is made up of 13 amino acids. CDR3 nucleotide sequence: TGTGCCAGCAGTCTAGAAGGCTACAATGAGCAGTTCTTC. This encodes CASSLEGYNEQFF. Drawing the rest from reference TRBV28 and TRBJ2-1, the complete variable domain is DVKVTQSSRYLVKRTGEKVFLECVQDMDHENMFWYRQDPGLGLRLIYFSYDVKMKEKGDIPEGYSVSREKKERFSLILESASTNQTSMYLCASSLEGYNEQFFGPGTRLTVL.

This clonotype occurred a few times. V usage is TRBV28 and J usage is TRBJ2-7; possible D gene TRBD2, 5 bases. Germline V gene data show CDR1 as MDHEN and CDR2 as SYDVKM. V was trimmed by 3 bases and J by 6 bases, leaving 9 bases between them. CDR3 length: 12 amino acids. The CDR3 sequence: CASSLSGVEQYF. The CDR3 DNA follows: TGTGCCAGCAGTTTGTCCGGGGTCGAGCAGTACTTC.

The rearrangement joins TRBV29-1 to TRBJ1-4; weak D call: TRBD1 (5 bases). The germline V gene has CDR1 SQVTM and CDR2 ANQGSEA. The CDR3 length is 13 residues. Trimming stripped 5 bases from V and 4 bases from J, with 11 bases between. CDR3 in amino acids: CSVLRDRNEKLFF. In nucleotides, the CDR3 is TGCAGCGTTCTCCGGGACCGTAATGAAAAACTGTTTTTT. Full variable domain (remainder filled in from reference TRBV29-1 and TRBJ1-4): SAVISQKPSRDICQRGTSLTIQCQVDSQVTMMFWYRQQPGQSLTLIATANQGSEATYESGFVIDKFPISRPNLTFSTLTVSNMSPEDSSIYLCSVLRDRNEKLFFGSGTQLSVL.

V and J are TRBV7-2 and TRBJ1-5; 9 bases agree with TRBD1. In germline, CDR1 is SGHTA, CDR2 FQGNSA. Unmatched junction bases numbered 5, after V lost 5 bases and J lost 3 bases. The CDR3 is made up of 15 amino acids. CDR3 sequence (DNA): TGTGCCAGCAGCCCAGGACAGGGGAACAATCAGCCCCAGCATTTT. This codes for CASSPGQGNNQPQHF. The whole variable domain, filled in from reference TRBV7-2 and TRBJ1-5, reads GAGVSQSPSNKVTEKGKDVELRCDPISGHTALYWYRQSLGQGLEFLIYFQGNSAPDKSGLPSDRFSAERTGGSVSTLTIQRTQQEDSAVYLCASSPGQGNNQPQHFGDGTRLSIL.

The V call is TRBV29-1, the J call TRBJ2-1; 10 bases match TRBD1. This CDR3 contains 14 residues. V shed 7 bases and J 1 base; nucleotides not matched to a gene: 4. CDR1 and CDR2 (germline): SQVTM, ANQGSEA. For the CDR3, the DNA is TGCAGCGCAAGGGGACAGGGGTCCTACAATGAGCAGTTCTTC. It specifies CSARGQGSYNEQFF.

This chain joins TRBV12-3 or TRBV12-4 and TRBJ2-5; D unresolved. The CDR3 contains 13 residues. V dropped 2 bases and J dropped 3 bases, with 7 bases sitting between them. CDR3 sequence (DNA): TGTGCCAGCAGTTTAAGGGAAGAAGAGACCCAGTACTTC. This gives the protein CASSLREEETQYF.

V is TRBV9 and J is TRBJ1-2; tentatively, D is TRBD1 (5 bases). Trimming cost V 4 bases and J 8 bases, with 12 bases left between them. CDR1 and CDR2 (germline): SGDLS, YYNGEE. The CDR3 has 12 amino acids. CDR3 loop: CASSPRGGGYTF. CDR3 coding DNA: TGTGCCAGCAGCCCTCGGGGGGGAGGCTACACCTTC.

The V and J genes are TRBV13 and TRBJ1-2; D uncertain. CDR1 and CDR2 (germline): PRHDT, FYEKMQ (reference sequence). The V end lost 5 bases, the J end lost 8 bases, and 12 bases lay between the germline ends. CDR3 length: 12 amino acids. This CDR3 reads CASSTNTEGYTF. For the CDR3, the DNA is TGTGCCAGCAGCACCAACACGGAAGGCTACACCTTC.

The chain couples TRBV20-1 to TRBJ1-1; D uncertain. V lost 6 bases and J 3 bases, leaving 23 bases between the germline ends. Germline loops: CDR1 DFQATT, CDR2 SNEGSKA (reference sequence). The CDR3 has 16 amino acids. CDR3: CSANVGSRRLDTEAFF. The CDR3, as DNA: TGCAGTGCAAACGTCGGAAGTAGGAGACTGGACACTGAAGCTTTCTTT.

The rearrangement joins TRBV6-6 to TRBJ1-5; D ambiguous. In germline, CDR1 is MNHNY, CDR2 SVGAGI (reference sequence). Trimming left V 6 bases short and J 5 bases short, with 8 bases between. The CDR3 sequence is 12 residues long. Here the CDR3 reads CASSYPYQPQHF. DNA for the CDR3: TGTGCCAGCAGCTACCCCTATCAGCCCCAGCATTTT.

This clonotype was picked up one time. The genes are TRBV12-3 or TRBV12-4 and TRBJ2-7; D gene ambiguous. The CDR3 has 12 residues. V was cut by 8 bases and J by 5 bases, with 13 bases left in between. The DNA for the CDR3 is TGTGCCAGCCGACCCTACCGGGACGAGCAGTACTTC. Translated, it gives CASRPYRDEQYF.

This clonotype was observed a single time. The rearrangement joins TRBV20-1 to TRBJ2-1; D perhaps matches TRBD1 (5 bases). V lost 3 bases, J lost 1 base, and 16 bases lay in between. CDR3 length: 16 residues. Germline lookup yields CDR1 DFQATT and CDR2 SNEGSKA (reference sequence). The CDR3 protein is CSASVRQGRSYNEQFF. CDR3 nucleotide sequence: TGCAGTGCTAGCGTTCGGCAGGGTAGATCCTACAATGAGCAGTTCTTC.